The present T cell receptor beta chain was sequenced within a study of T cells in Graves' hyperthyroidism and ophthalmopathy. Overall study context: Peripheral blood was taken when the disease was first diagnosed, before any treatment began. Study outcomes and limitations: By a 13 V-J model, ophthalmopathy was set apart from stable hyperthyroidism.

The CDR3 loop spans 13 amino acids. Trimming shortened V by 2 bases and J by 0 bases, and 8 bases separated the two germline ends. Germline V lookup: CDR1 SQVTM, CDR2 ANQGSEA. The CDR3 regions of TCR beta were amplified from RNA transcripts. In the first-round RT-PCR of the TCR CDR3, the HTBI primer set was used. One entry per CDR3 protein results from TCRdb running MiXCR on the multiplex PCR reads. This sample has a few hundred thousand distinct CDR3 sequences, with about 18% found just once. This clonotype was detected only a few times. Its specificity is not known. The chain joins TRBV29-1 to TRBJ2-7, with a weak D call TRBD1 (6 bases). The clonotype originates from a man younger than 35 with Graves' ophthalmopathy. Material for sequencing was blood. The CDR3 DNA follows: TGCAGCGTTGAATTGGGACACTCCTACGAGCAGTACTTC. It is translated as CSVELGHSYEQYF.